This TCR beta chain originates from a study of Ad26.COV2.S vaccination and SARS-CoV-2 variants. On the study more broadly: It was the COV1001 Ad26.COV2.S trial arm that included the donor. General study findings and limits: Those who received vaccine or placebo ended up with similar non-spike TCR breadth.

Treatment of the sample: roughly 20 received Ad26.COV2.S at low or high dose, single or two shots; several received placebo; per-sample allocation not given. Each sample was drawn 63 days after the first injection (of vaccine or placebo). Ad26.COV2.S expressed prefusion-stabilized spike from the original Wuhan strain. The germline CDR1 and CDR2 sequences are SGHKS and YYEKEE (reference sequence). V dropped 4 bases and J dropped 1; count of bases not matched to a gene: 6. This CDR3 is built from 16 residues. On this clone: Its specificity is not known.

The protocol was immunoSEQ multiplex PCR, while the TCRdb copy is restricted to in-frame clones and leaves out a portion. The repertoire holds fewer than 400,000 clones, over 80% seen once, with approximately 2.2% in the top ten. The receptor's source is a person aged 18 to 59 who received the Ad26.COV2.S COVID-19 vaccine or a placebo. The sample here was peripheral blood, taken in a trial of Ad26.COV2.S vaccine versus placebo. The V and J genes are TRBV5-5 and TRBJ2-3, with 10 bases matching TRBD2. The CDR3 region is CASSDSGGLGTDTQYF. For the CDR3, the DNA is TGTGCCAGCAGCGATAGCGGGGGGCTCGGCACAGATACGCAGTATTTT.